Listed below are T cell receptor beta chains from one sample, sequenced in a study of T cell responses to AZD1222 COVID-19 vaccine. Some clones are missing from TCRdb's copy, which holds only in-frame ones; the method was immunoSEQ multiplex PCR. The sample has fewer than 110,000 clones; 80% to 90% are singletons. Sequenced here: peripheral blood, sampled 28 days after the second AZD1222 dose. The receptors were gathered from an adult who received the AZD1222 COVID-19 vaccine. Both conserved end residues are part of each CDR3. D genes are given only for firm matches. Not every row has a clone size; where given, it reads once, few, many or a size class.

>TRBJ2-7|TRBV7-2|NA|NA
TGTGCCAGCAGCTTAGAATTAGGGGGGGGCGCCTACGAGCAGTACTTC
CASSLELGGGAYEQYF
>TRBJ1-2|TRBV4-1|TRBD1|NA
TGCGCCAGCAGCCCCGACAGGGGGAACTATGGCTACACCTTC
CASSPDRGNYGYTF
>TRBJ1-5|TRBV4-1|TRBD1|NA
TGCGCCAGCAGCCAAGCCGGACAGGGTGGTCAGCCCCAGCATTTT
CASSQAGQGGQPQHF
>TRBJ1-2|TRBV3-1/TRBV3-2|NA|NA
TGTGCCAGCAGCCAAGACAGGGCTATCTATGGCTACACCTTC
CASSQDRAIYGYTF
>TRBJ1-2|TRBV6-5|TRBD1|NA
TGTGCCAGCATCCTAGAGGGGGCGCCGGGTGGCTACACCTTC
CASILEGAPGGYTF
>TRBJ2-2|TRBV12-3/TRBV12-4|NA|NA
TGTGCCAGCTCCTTCACCGGGGAGCTGTTTTTT
CASSFTGELFF
>TRBJ2-7|TRBV3-1/TRBV3-2|NA|NA
TGTGCCAGCAGCCAAGGGGGCGAGCAGTACTTC
CASSQGGEQYF
>TRBJ1-5|TRBV12-3/TRBV12-4|NA|NA
TGTGCCAGCGGGCACCCAGTGATGCCCCAGCATTTT
CASGHPVMPQHF
>TRBJ1-5|TRBV30|TRBD1|NA
TGTGCCTGGGCCGACAGGGCCGATCAGCCCCAGCATTTT
CAWADRADQPQHF
>TRBJ2-1|TRBV19|TRBD2|NA
TGTGCCAGCTCCGGGACTACAATCGACAATGAGCAGTTCTTC
CASSGTTIDNEQFF
>TRBJ1-6|TRBV7-2|NA|NA
TGTGCCAGCAGCTTAGGGGGCTCACCCCTCCACTTT
CASSLGGSPLHF
>TRBJ1-2|TRBV5-1|NA|once
TGCGCCAGCAGCTTGGACGTTTTTTATGGCTACACCTTC
CASSLDVFYGYTF
>TRBJ1-3|TRBV2|NA|NA
TGTGCCAGCCAGGACAGCATTTATACCGGAAACACCATATATTTT
CASQDSIYTGNTIYF
>TRBJ1-6|TRBV3-1/TRBV3-2|NA|NA
TGTGCCAGCAGCCCCCGAGAGCAGGGCTATAATTCACCCCTCCACTTT
CASSPREQGYNSPLHF
>TRBJ1-2|TRBV11-2|NA|NA
TGTGCCAGCAGCCTCCGAGGGGGGCAGGTTGATGGCTACACCTTC
CASSLRGGQVDGYTF
>TRBJ1-3|TRBV30|NA|NA
TGTGCCTGGTACGCGGCGGGCGGAAACACCATATATTTT
CAWYAAGGNTIYF
>TRBJ2-3|TRBV7-9|NA|NA
TGTGCCAGCAGCTTTGGTTATGACACAGATACGCAGTATTTT
CASSFGYDTDTQYF
>TRBJ1-5|TRBV7-2|NA|NA
TGTGCCAGCAGCAACCGTGGGGGCAGAAGCAATCAGCCCCAGCATTTT
CASSNRGGRSNQPQHF
>TRBJ2-1|TRBV7-9|TRBD2|NA
TGTGCCAGCAGCTTAGAGGCGGGGGGTGAGCAGTTCTTC
CASSLEAGGEQFF
>TRBJ1-2|TRBV11-1|NA|NA
TGTGCCAGCAGCTTAGGGCCAGACCCCTATGGCTACACCTTC
CASSLGPDPYGYTF
>TRBJ1-3|TRBV28|NA|once
TGTGCCAGCAGTTTATACCAGCGTGTCACTGGAAACACCATATATTTT
CASSLYQRVTGNTIYF
>TRBJ1-1|TRBV5-6|NA|NA
TGTGCCAGCAGCTTGGGGGTGGCAGAAGGAGGAGCTTTCTTT
CASSLGVAEGGAFF
>TRBJ1-1|TRBV19|TRBD1|NA
TGTGCCAGTAGTATCCTGGGACAGAAGAACACTGAAGCTTTCTTT
CASSILGQKNTEAFF